The sequence of this T cell receptor (beta chain) was determined in a study of T-cell memory formation after mild COVID-19. About the research overall: There were largely donor-specific TCR clusters. Overall study results and limits: Whereas later expanders leaned CD4+, clones contracting day 15 to 85 showed a balanced CD4/CD8 makeup. A second wave of clones peaked on day 37, and their SARS-CoV-2 specificity went unconfirmed.

V lost 1 base, J lost 7 bases, and 14 bases lay in between. The CDR3 spans 15 residues. Germline CDR1 and CDR2: LGHNA and YSLEER. In TCRdb, the 5' RACE reads were re-called with MiXCR into one record per CDR3 protein. This table has 400,000 to 500,000 distinct CDR3 sequences, over 15% appearing once. About this clonotype itself: The antigen remains undetermined.

The V and J genes are TRBV4-3 and TRBJ2-1; D gene uncertain. The TCR comes from a man between 18 and 35 years old who had mild COVID-19 (a few samples of this study predate the infection). Cell type and time point are not known. Sequences were obtained from PBMCs or a T cell subset sorted from them (not recorded which). The CDR3 spells CASSQGPTTWNEQFF. The CDR3 bases are TGCGCCAGCAGCCAAGGCCCAACAACATGGAATGAGCAGTTCTTC.